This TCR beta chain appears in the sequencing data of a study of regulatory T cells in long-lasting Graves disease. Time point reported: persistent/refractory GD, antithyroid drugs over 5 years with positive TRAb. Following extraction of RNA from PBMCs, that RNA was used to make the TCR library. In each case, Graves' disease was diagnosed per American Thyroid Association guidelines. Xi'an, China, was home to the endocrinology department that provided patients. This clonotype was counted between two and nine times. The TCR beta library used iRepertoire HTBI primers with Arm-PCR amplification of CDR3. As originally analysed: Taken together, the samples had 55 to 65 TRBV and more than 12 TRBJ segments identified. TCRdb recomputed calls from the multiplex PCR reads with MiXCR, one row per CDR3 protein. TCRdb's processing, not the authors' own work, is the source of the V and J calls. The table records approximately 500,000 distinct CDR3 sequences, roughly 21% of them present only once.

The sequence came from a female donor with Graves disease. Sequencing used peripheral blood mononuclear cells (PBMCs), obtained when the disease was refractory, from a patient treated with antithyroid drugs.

The CDR3 coding sequence is TGTGCCTCCAACTCCAGGGAAGGGAACAATGAGCAGTTCTTC. It translates to CASNSREGNNEQFF. V is TRBV10-3 and J is TRBJ2-1, with D perhaps TRBD1 (5 bases). V was shortened by 11 bases and J by 5 bases, with 19 bases between the two germline ends. CDR1 and CDR2 (germline): ENHRY, SYGVKD. The CDR3 length is 14 residues.